A selection of T cell receptor beta chains follows, all from one sample in a study of OX40 agonist ivuxolimab in advanced cancers. TCRdb's table, derived via immunoSEQ multiplex PCR, lists solely in-frame clones and lacks some. This sample has some 57,000 clones, with approximately 90% found just once. The sequences come from CD4+ or CD8+ T cells sorted from blood, collected in a trial of the OX40 agonist ivuxolimab. All receptors derive from an adult with an advanced solid tumor such as melanoma, head and neck, liver or kidney cancer. CDR3s include the opening cysteine and the closing phenylalanine or tryptophan. A D gene is named only where the DNA matches it firmly. The size of a clone is reported for some rows only, either as once, few or many, or as a class for expanded clones.

d_call clone_size j_call v_call cdr3_aa cdr3_nt
TRBD1 - TRBJ2-7 TRBV6-5 CASSYAGTGGSHEQYF TGTGCCAGCAGTTACGCTGGGACAGGGGGCTCGCACGAGCAGTACTTC
TRBD2 - TRBJ2-2 TRBV19 CASSMRLAGGTPGELFF TGTGCCAGTAGTATGAGACTAGCGGGGGGTACCCCCGGGGAGCTGTTTTTT
- - TRBJ2-7 TRBV6-4 CAPRSIYEQYF TGTGCCCCCCGTTCCATCTACGAGCAGTACTTC
TRBD1 - TRBJ2-1 TRBV5-1 CASSLGQGKGEQFF TGCGCCAGCAGCTTGGGACAGGGGAAGGGTGAGCAGTTCTTC
TRBD1 - TRBJ2-2 TRBV5-1 CASSLGQGAANTGELFF TGCGCCAGCAGCCTGGGACAGGGGGCCGCGAACACCGGGGAGCTGTTTTTT
- - TRBJ2-7 TRBV10-2 CASKRPGEREQYF TGCGCCAGCAAGCGCCCGGGAGAGAGGGAGCAGTACTTC
- few TRBJ1-1 TRBV7-2 CASSLVRGNTEAFF TGTGCCAGCAGCTTAGTTAGGGGGAACACTGAAGCTTTCTTT
TRBD1 - TRBJ2-7 TRBV5-4 CASSLGTGGSYEQYF TGTGCCAGCAGCTTGGGTACAGGGGGTTCCTACGAGCAGTACTTC
- - TRBJ2-2 TRBV20-1 CSASRGGELFF TGCAGTGCTAGCAGGGGCGGGGAGCTGTTTTTT
TRBD1 - TRBJ1-2 TRBV28 CASSLFDRGPYGYTF TGTGCCAGCAGCTTATTTGACAGGGGTCCATATGGCTACACCTTC
- - TRBJ1-3 TRBV6-7 CASSYWGLLSGNTIYF TGTGCCAGCAGTTACTGGGGTTTGCTCTCTGGAAACACCATATATTTT
TRBD1 - TRBJ1-2 TRBV28 CASSTGGEWGYTF TGTGCCAGCAGTACAGGGGGCGAGTGGGGCTACACCTTC
TRBD2 once TRBJ2-3 TRBV5-1 CASSLVGTSNTDTQYF TGCGCCAGCAGCTTGGTTGGGACTAGCAACACAGATACGCAGTATTTT
TRBD2 - TRBJ2-7 TRBV11-2 CASSPLGGSFNEQYF TGTGCCAGCAGCCCCCTAGGCGGGAGTTTCAACGAGCAGTACTTC
- - TRBJ1-5 TRBV19 CASSVGQYNQPQHF TGTGCCAGTAGTGTAGGACAGTACAATCAGCCCCAGCATTTT
- - TRBJ1-5 TRBV18 CASSSLGRNQPQHF TGTGCCAGCTCTTCCCTTGGTAGGAATCAGCCCCAGCATTTT
- - TRBJ2-5 TRBV7-9 CASSPRGGAGETQYF TGTGCCAGCAGCCCTCGGGGTGGGGCAGGGGAGACCCAGTACTTC
- - TRBJ2-7 TRBV6-1 CAGATSSYEQYF TGTGCCGGTGCCACGAGCTCCTACGAGCAGTACTTC
TRBD2 - TRBJ2-5 TRBV5-4 CASSLEGAGVREQYF TGTGCCAGCAGCTTGGAAGGCGCGGGAGTGAGGGAGCAGTACTTC
- - TRBJ2-2 TRBV2 CASSELAEGTGELFF TGTGCCAGCAGTGAGTTAGCGGAGGGCACCGGGGAGCTGTTTTTT
- few TRBJ2-7 TRBV5-1 CASSLRGGSSYEQYF TGCGCCAGCAGCTTGCGCGGAGGAAGCTCCTACGAGCAGTACTTC
- - TRBJ2-6 TRBV7-3 CASSPTIGQSSGANVLTF TGTGCCAGCAGCCCAACGATAGGACAGAGCTCTGGGGCCAACGTCCTGACTTTC
TRBD1 - TRBJ2-1 TRBV25-1 CASSVHGTGLNEQFF TGTGCCAGCAGTGTACACGGGACAGGGCTCAATGAGCAGTTCTTC
TRBD2 - TRBJ2-7 TRBV2 CASSSGRGLEQYF TGTGCCAGCAGTAGCGGGAGGGGGCTCGAGCAGTACTTC
TRBD1 - TRBJ2-5 TRBV7-9 CAGALTGRIQAQYF TGTGCCGGAGCACTGACAGGGAGAATTCAAGCCCAGTACTTC
- - TRBJ1-5 TRBV7-9 CASSLVGTRNSNQPQHF TGTGCCAGCAGCTTAGTGGGGACACGGAATAGCAATCAGCCCCAGCATTTT
TRBD1 - TRBJ2-7 TRBV13 CASSLGSGGPYEQYF TGTGCCAGCAGCTTAGGGTCAGGGGGACCCTACGAGCAGTACTTC
TRBD1 - TRBJ2-7 TRBV2 CASSGDRTYEQYF TGTGCCAGCAGTGGGGACAGAACCTACGAGCAGTACTTC
TRBD1 - TRBJ2-7 TRBV6-5 CASSGGQGNGEQYF TGTGCCAGCAGTGGGGGACAGGGAAATGGCGAGCAGTACTTC
TRBD1 - TRBJ2-5 TRBV28 CASSTQGAIGETQYF TGTGCCAGCAGTACCCAGGGGGCAATTGGGGAGACCCAGTACTTC
- - TRBJ1-4 TRBV28 CASSNINEKLFF TGTGCCAGCAGTAACATTAATGAAAAACTGTTTTTT
TRBD2 - TRBJ2-3 TRBV18 CASSLNRREGDTQYF TGTGCCAGCTCCCTCAACCGGCGGGAGGGAGATACGCAGTATTTT
- - TRBJ1-1 TRBV29-1 CSAHELVNTEAFF TGCAGCGCCCACGAGCTTGTGAACACTGAAGCTTTCTTT
TRBD2 - TRBJ2-7 TRBV19 CASSTSGHSSYEQYF TGTGCCAGTTCCACTAGCGGGCATTCCTCCTACGAGCAGTACTTC
TRBD1 - TRBJ2-7 TRBV19 CASRARGRGYEQYF TGTGCCAGTAGAGCCAGGGGGAGAGGCTACGAGCAGTACTTC
- - TRBJ2-7 TRBV7-2 CASSFGGPYEQYF TGTGCCAGCAGCTTCGGGGGCCCCTACGAGCAGTACTTC
- - TRBJ2-5 TRBV7-6 CASSIQPGETQYF TGTGCCAGCAGCATCCAGCCGGGGGAGACCCAGTACTTC